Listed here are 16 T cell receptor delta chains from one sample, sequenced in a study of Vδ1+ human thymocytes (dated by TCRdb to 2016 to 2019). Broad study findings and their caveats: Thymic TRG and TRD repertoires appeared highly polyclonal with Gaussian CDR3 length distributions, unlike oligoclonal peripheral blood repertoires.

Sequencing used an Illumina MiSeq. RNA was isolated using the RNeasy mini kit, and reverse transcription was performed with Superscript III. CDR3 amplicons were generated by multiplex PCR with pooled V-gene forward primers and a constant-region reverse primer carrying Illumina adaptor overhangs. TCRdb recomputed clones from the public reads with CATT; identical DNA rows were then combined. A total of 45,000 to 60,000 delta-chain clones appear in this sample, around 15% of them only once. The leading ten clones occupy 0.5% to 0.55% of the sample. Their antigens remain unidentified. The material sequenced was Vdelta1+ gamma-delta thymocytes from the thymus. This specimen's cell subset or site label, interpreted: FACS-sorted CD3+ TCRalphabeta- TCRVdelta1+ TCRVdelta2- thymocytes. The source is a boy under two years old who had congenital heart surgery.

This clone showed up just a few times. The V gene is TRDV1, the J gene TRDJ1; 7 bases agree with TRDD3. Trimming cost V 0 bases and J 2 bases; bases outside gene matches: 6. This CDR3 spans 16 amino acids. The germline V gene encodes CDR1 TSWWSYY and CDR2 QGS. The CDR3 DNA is TGTGCTCTTGGGGAACTAAGTGGGGGACCGACCGATAAACTCATCTTT. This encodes CALGELSGGPTDKLIF.

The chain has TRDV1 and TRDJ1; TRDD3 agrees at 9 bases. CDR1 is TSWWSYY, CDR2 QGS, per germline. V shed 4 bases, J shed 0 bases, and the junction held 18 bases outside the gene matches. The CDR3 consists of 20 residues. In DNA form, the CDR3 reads TGTGCTCTTGGGGGGAGGTCTGACCGTACTGGGGGAACGTACACCGATAAACTCATCTTT. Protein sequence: CALGGRSDRTGGTYTDKLIF.

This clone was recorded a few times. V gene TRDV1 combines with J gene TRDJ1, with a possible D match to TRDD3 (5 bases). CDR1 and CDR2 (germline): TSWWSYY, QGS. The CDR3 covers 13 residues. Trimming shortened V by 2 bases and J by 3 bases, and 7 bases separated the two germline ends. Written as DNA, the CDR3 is TGTGCTCTTGGGGAAGGGGGGCCCGATAAACTCATCTTT. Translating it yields CALGEGGPDKLIF.

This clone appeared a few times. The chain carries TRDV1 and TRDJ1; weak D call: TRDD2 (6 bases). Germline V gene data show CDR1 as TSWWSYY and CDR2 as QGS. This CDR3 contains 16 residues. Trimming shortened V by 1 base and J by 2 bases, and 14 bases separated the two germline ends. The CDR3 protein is CALGEPSSYHTDKLIF. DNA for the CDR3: TGTGCTCTTGGGGAACCCTCCTCCTACCATACCGATAAACTCATCTTT.

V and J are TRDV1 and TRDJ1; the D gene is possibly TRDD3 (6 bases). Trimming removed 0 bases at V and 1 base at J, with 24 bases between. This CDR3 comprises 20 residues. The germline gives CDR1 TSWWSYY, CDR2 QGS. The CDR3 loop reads CALGELNWPGAGERTDKLIF. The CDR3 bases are TGTGCTCTTGGGGAACTCAACTGGCCCGGGGCTGGGGAACGCACCGATAAACTCATCTTT.

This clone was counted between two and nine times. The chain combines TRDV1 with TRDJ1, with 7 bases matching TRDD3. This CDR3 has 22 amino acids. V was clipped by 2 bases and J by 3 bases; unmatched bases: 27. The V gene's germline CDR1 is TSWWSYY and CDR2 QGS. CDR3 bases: TGTGCTCTTGGGGAAAAGCCGCCTCCCTCGCCTTTATGGGGGAAGCGGCCCGATAAACTCATCTTT. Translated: CALGEKPPPSPLWGKRPDKLIF.

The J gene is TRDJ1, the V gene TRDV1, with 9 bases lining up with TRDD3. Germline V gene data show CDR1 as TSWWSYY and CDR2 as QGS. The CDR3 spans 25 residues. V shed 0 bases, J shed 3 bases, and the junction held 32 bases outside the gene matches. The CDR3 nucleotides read TGTGCTCTTGGGGAACTGAGCGACCTACTCGTCGTGGTGGGGGATAAAAGGTACTTCTCCGATAAACTCATCTTT. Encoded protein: CALGELSDLLVVVGDKRYFSDKLIF.

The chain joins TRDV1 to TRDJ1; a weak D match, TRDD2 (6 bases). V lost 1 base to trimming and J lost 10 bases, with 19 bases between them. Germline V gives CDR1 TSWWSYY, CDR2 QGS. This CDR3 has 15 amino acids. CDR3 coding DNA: TGTGCTCTTGGGGAACAGTCCTACACGGAGCGTAGACTCATCTTT. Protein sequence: CALGEQSYTERRLIF.

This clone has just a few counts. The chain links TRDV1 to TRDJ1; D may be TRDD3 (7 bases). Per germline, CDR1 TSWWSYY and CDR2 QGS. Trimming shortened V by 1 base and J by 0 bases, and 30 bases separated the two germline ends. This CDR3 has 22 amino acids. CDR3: CALGEHNGDPTWGFWYTDKLIF. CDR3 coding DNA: TGTGCTCTTGGGGAACATAATGGAGATCCTACCTGGGGGTTTTGGTACACCGATAAACTCATCTTT.

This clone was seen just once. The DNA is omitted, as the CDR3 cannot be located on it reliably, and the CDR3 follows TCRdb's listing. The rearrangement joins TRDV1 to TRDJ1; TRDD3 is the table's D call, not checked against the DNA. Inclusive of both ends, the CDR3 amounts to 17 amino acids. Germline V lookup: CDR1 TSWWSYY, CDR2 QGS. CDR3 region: CALVFARLEEYTDKLIF.

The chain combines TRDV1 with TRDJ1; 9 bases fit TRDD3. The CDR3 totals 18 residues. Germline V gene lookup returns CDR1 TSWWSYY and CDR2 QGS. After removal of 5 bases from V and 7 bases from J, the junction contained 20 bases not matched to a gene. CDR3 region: CALGKGAYGVLGDLKLIF. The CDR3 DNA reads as TGTGCTCTTGGGAAAGGGGCCTACGGGGTACTGGGGGACCTTAAACTCATCTTT.

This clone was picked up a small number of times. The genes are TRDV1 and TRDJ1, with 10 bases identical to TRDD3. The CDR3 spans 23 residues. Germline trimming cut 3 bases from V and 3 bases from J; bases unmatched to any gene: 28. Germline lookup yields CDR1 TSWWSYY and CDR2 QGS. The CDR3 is CALGEPRFHPKQYWGMSPDKLIF. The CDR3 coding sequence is TGTGCTCTTGGGGAGCCCCGTTTCCACCCCAAACAATACTGGGGGATGAGTCCCGATAAACTCATCTTT.

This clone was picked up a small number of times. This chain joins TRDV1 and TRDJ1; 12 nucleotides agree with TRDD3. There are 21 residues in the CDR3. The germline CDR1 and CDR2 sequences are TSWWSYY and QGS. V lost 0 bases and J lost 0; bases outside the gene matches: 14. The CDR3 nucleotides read TGTGCTCTTGGGGAACTTTGGCAAGCTGGGGGATACGCTTCGTACACCGATAAACTCATCTTT. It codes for CALGELWQAGGYASYTDKLIF.

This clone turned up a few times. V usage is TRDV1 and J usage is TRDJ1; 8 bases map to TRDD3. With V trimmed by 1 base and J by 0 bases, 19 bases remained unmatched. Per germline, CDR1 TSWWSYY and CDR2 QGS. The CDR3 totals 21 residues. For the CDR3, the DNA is TGTGCTCTTGGGGAACCGCCCCTGAATGGGGGATGTAAATCGTACACCGATAAACTCATCTTT. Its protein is CALGEPPLNGGCKSYTDKLIF.

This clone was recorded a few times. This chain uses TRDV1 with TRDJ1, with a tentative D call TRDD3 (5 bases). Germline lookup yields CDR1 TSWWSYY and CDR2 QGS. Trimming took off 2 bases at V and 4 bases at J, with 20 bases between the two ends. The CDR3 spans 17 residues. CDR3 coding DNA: TGTGCTCTTGGGGAAGGGGGCGCCGGACGCCAGGTCGATAAACTCATCTTT. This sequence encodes CALGEGGAGRQVDKLIF.

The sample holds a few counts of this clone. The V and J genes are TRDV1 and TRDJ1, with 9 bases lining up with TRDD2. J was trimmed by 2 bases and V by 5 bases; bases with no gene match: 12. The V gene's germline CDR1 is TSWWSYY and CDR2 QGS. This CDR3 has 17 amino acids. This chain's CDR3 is CALGTPSYLGLTDKLIF. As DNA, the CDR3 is TGTGCTCTTGGGACGCCTTCCTACCTGGGGTTGACCGATAAACTCATCTTT.